Shown below are 12 T cell receptor beta chains from a single sample sequenced in a study of a mutant IDH1 vaccine in newly diagnosed glioma. Specified time point: week 47, end of study. Every vaccine dose comprised 300 ug of mutant IDH1 20-mer peptide plus topical imiquimod. These receptors have no identified antigens. Using immunoSEQ multiplex PCR, the repertoire was profiled, and TCRdb retains in-frame clones only, with some absent. The repertoire holds 30,000 to 40,000 clones, with 80% to 90% as singletons. Source: PBMCs, taken from a glioma patient whose treatment included an IDH1 peptide vaccine. The source is a woman aged 25 to 39 with glioma.

This clone came up a few times. The V and J genes are TRBV12-5 and TRBJ1-1, with unresolved D. This CDR3 spans 14 amino acids. Germline V CDR1 and CDR2: LGHNT, FRNRAP. Trimming left V 1 base short and J 7 bases short, with 13 bases between. The CDR3 protein is CASGLGRETLEAFF. The CDR3 DNA reads as TGTGCTAGTGGTTTGGGGAGGGAAACCCTTGAAGCTTTCTTT.

The chain links TRBV30 to TRBJ1-3; the match to TRBD1 covers 7 bases. Unmatched junction bases numbered 5, after V lost 3 bases and J lost 6 bases. The CDR3 consists of 13 residues. The germline CDR1 and CDR2 sequences are GTSNPN and SVGIG (reference sequence). The CDR3 DNA follows: TGTGCCTGGAGGGGGACAGTGTTAAACACCATATATTTT. Protein sequence: CAWRGTVLNTIYF.

This sequence joins TRBV6-5 and TRBJ1-2, with 7 bases fitting TRBD1. The CDR3 totals 14 residues. Germline V gene lookup returns CDR1 MNHEY and CDR2 SVGAGI. V shed 5 bases, J shed 9 bases, and the junction held 12 bases outside the gene matches. The CDR3 region is CASSPDRARMSYTF. The CDR3 coding sequence is TGTGCCAGCAGTCCAGACAGGGCCAGAATGAGCTACACCTTC.

As for this clone: The same CDR3 arises from other DNA sequences in this sample as well. The chain joins TRBV4-3 to TRBJ1-2, with D maybe TRBD1 (5 bases). The germline V gene has CDR1 LGHNA and CDR2 YSLEER. CDR3 length: 14 residues. V was pared by 1 base and J by 8 bases, with 14 bases between. As DNA, the CDR3 is TGCGCCAGCAGCCAAGTCCTCGGGGGTAGGGGCTACACCTTC. It codes for CASSQVLGGRGYTF.

The chain combines TRBV6-1 with TRBJ1-3, with 8 bases that match TRBD1. V lost 8 bases, J lost 0 bases, and 6 bases stayed unmatched. The CDR3 is 15 residues long. Germline V lookup: CDR1 MNHNS, CDR2 SASEGT. CDR3 bases: TGTGCCAGCGGGGACAGGTCCTACTCTGGAAACACCATATATTTT. This translates into CASGDRSYSGNTIYF.

CDR3 sequence: CASSSQGAGYGYTF. CDR3 in DNA: TGTGCCAGCAGTTCCCAGGGGGCGGGCTATGGCTACACCTTC. The chain uses TRBV6-5 and TRBJ1-2, with 8 bases that match TRBD1. CDR1 MNHEY and CDR2 SVGAGI come from the germline V gene. CDR3 size: 14 residues. Unmatched junction bases numbered 5, after V lost 4 bases and J lost 4 bases.

J is TRBJ2-3 and V is TRBV4-2; 10 bases map to TRBD2. The CDR3 runs to 16 residues. CDR1 is LGHNA and CDR2 is YNFKEQ in the germline V gene. Losses at the gene ends were 5 bases for V and 1 base for J; bases not matched to a gene: 6. The CDR3 spells CASSARAGGGTDTQYF. Here the CDR3 DNA reads TGTGCCAGCAGCGCCAGAGCGGGGGGGGGCACAGATACGCAGTATTTT.

The rearrangement uses TRBV2 and TRBJ2-7, with 7 bases lining up with TRBD2. The CDR3 loop spans 14 amino acids. Germline lookup yields CDR1 SNHLY and CDR2 FYNNEI. With V trimmed by 4 bases and J by 0 bases, 3 bases remained unmatched. For the CDR3, the DNA is TGTGCCAGCAGTGTTGGCGGGGGCTCCTACGAGCAGTACTTC. This encodes CASSVGGGSYEQYF.

The chain recombines TRBV5-4 with TRBJ2-3; possibly TRBD2 for D (6 bases). The CDR3 extends over 14 amino acids. The V end lost 2 bases, the J end lost 2 bases, and 9 bases lay between the germline ends. The germline V gene has CDR1 SGHNT and CDR2 YYREEE (reference sequence). CDR3 loop: CASSFGGNTDTQYF. CDR3 nucleotide sequence: TGTGCCAGCAGCTTCGGGGGTAACACAGATACGCAGTATTTT.

V and J are TRBV27 and TRBJ2-7; D unresolved. CDR1 MNHEY and CDR2 SMNVEV come from the germline V gene (reference sequence). This CDR3 is built from 9 residues. CDR3 DNA sequence: TGTGATAGGGCTTACGAGCAGTACTTC. This translates into CDRAYEQYF.

V gene TRBV18 combines with J gene TRBJ2-3; no clear D gene. CDR3 length: 16 residues. The germline gives CDR1 KGHSH, CDR2 LQKENI. V shed 3 bases and J shed 6 bases, with 19 bases lying between them. The CDR3 spells CASSPKAGPLGDTQYF. The CDR3 DNA follows: TGTGCCAGCTCACCTAAAGCCGGGCCTCTGGGGGATACGCAGTATTTT. Variable domain in full (rest from reference TRBV18 and TRBJ2-3): NAGVMQNPRHLVRRRGQEARLRCSPMKGHSHVYWYRQLPEEGLKFMVYLQKENIIDESGMPKERFSAEFPKEGPSILRIQQVVRGDSAAYFCASSPKAGPLGDTQYFGPGTRLTVL.

V usage is TRBV4-1 and J usage is TRBJ2-1; 9 nucleotides align to TRBD2. The CDR3 length is 14 residues. With 9 bases clipped from V and 3 bases from J, the junction kept 6 bases outside the gene matches. From germline, CDR1 is MGHRA and CDR2 YSYEKL. In nucleotides, the CDR3 is TGCGCCAGTGCGGGGGGGCTATACTACAATGAGCAGTTCTTC. Amino acids: CASAGGLYYNEQFF.